Listed here are 12 T cell receptor beta chains from one sample, sequenced in a study of blood T cell repertoires in COVID-19. Some clones are missing from TCRdb's copy, which holds only in-frame ones; the method was immunoSEQ multiplex PCR. The repertoire holds roughly 13,000 clones, with around 73% as singletons. The sample comprised peripheral blood. The receptors come from a boy aged 2 to 9 with active or convalescent COVID-19.

The rearrangement uses TRBV19 and TRBJ1-6, with TRBD1 identical over 8 bases. Germline loops: CDR1 LNHDA, CDR2 SQIVND (reference sequence). V lost 2 bases and J lost 11; bases outside the gene matches: 11. This CDR3 is built from 16 residues. The DNA of the CDR3 is TGTGCCAGTAGTATATTGGGACAGGACCCCCTACCACCCCTCCACTTT. Its protein is CASSILGQDPLPPLHF.

The chain combines TRBV4-3 with TRBJ2-5, with D tentatively TRBD2 (6 bases). Trimming took off 0 bases at V and 4 bases at J, with 12 bases between the two ends. CDR1 and CDR2 (germline): LGHNA, YSLEER. The CDR3 extends over 15 amino acids. CDR3 amino acids: CASSQDSLGGETQYF. The CDR3 DNA reads as TGCGCCAGCAGCCAAGATTCTTTGGGGGGAGAGACCCAGTACTTC.

The chain links TRBV5-6 to TRBJ1-5; D might be TRBD1 (6 bases). Germline-derived CDR1 and CDR2 are SGHDT and YYEEEE. Trimming stripped 4 bases from V and 2 bases from J, with 22 bases between. The CDR3 runs 18 residues. DNA for the CDR3: TGTGCCAGCAGCCTCACAGAACAGGGCGTTGGGCGCAATCAGCCCCAGCATTTT. Translating gives CASSLTEQGVGRNQPQHF.

This chain links TRBV11-2 with TRBJ2-1, with 10 bases identical to TRBD2. Trimming at V came to 5 bases and at J to 5 bases, leaving 3 bases not matched to a gene. CDR1 is SGHAT, CDR2 FQNNGV, per germline. The CDR3 is 14 residues long. CDR3 DNA sequence: TGTGCCAGCAGCCCTAGCGGGAGCAACAATGAGCAGTTCTTC. Translating gives CASSPSGSNNEQFF.

The chain carries TRBV6-2 or TRBV6-3 and TRBJ2-7; TRBD1 matches 8 bases. Germline V gene sequence: CDR1 MNHEY, CDR2 SVGEGT. The CDR3 extends over 16 amino acids. V was pared by 4 bases and J by 0 bases, with 8 bases of the junction left unmatched. Written as DNA, the CDR3 is TGTGCCAGCAGTTCCCTGGACAGGGTTAACTCCTACGAGCAGTACTTC. Amino acid sequence: CASSSLDRVNSYEQYF.

DNA for the CDR3: TGCGCCAGCAGCTTGGAGAGCGGACAGCCCGCCGTCTATGGCTACACCTTC. It codes for CASSLESGQPAVYGYTF. The V gene is TRBV5-1, the J gene TRBJ1-2, with TRBD1 as a possible D gene (6 bases). The V and J ends lost 0 bases and 4 bases respectively, with 19 bases between them. The germline gives CDR1 SGHRS, CDR2 YFSETQ. CDR3 length: 17 residues.

V usage is TRBV7-9 and J usage is TRBJ2-2; a possible D gene is TRBD1 (5 bases). V lost 5 bases and J lost 2, with 12 bases in between. CDR3 length equals 15 residues. Germline CDR1 is SEHNR and CDR2 is FQNEAQ (reference sequence). CDR3 protein: CASSPTDLNTGELFF. The CDR3 DNA reads TGTGCCAGCAGCCCGACAGATCTTAACACCGGGGAGCTGTTTTTT.

Only one count was recorded for this clone. V usage is TRBV6-5 and J usage is TRBJ1-1, with 9 positions matching TRBD1. This CDR3 spans 15 amino acids. Losses at the gene ends were 11 bases for V and 1 base for J; bases not matched to a gene: 11. Germline V CDR1 and CDR2: MNHEY, SVGAGI. The CDR3 here is CASSWGQGRNTEAFF. The CDR3 DNA follows: TGTGCCTCATCTTGGGGACAGGGCCGGAACACTGAAGCTTTCTTT.

This rearrangement joins TRBV27 to TRBJ1-1, with a tentative D call TRBD1 (6 bases). CDR3 length: 13 amino acids. CDR1 and CDR2 (germline): MNHEY, SMNVEV (reference sequence). The V end was cut by 6 bases, the J end by 4 bases, with 12 bases between. The DNA of the CDR3 is TGTGCCAGCAGACAGGGTTTCATCACTGAAGCTTTCTTT. Translating it yields CASRQGFITEAFF.

The chain links TRBV19 to TRBJ2-3, with 10 nucleotides matching TRBD2. J lost 6 bases, V lost 5 bases, and 8 bases had no gene match. Germline-derived CDR1 and CDR2 are LNHDA and SQIVND (reference sequence). The CDR3 has 15 residues. The CDR3 DNA follows: TGTGCCAGTAGTCTCGGAGCGGGAGGGGTCGATACGCAGTATTTT. Translation: CASSLGAGGVDTQYF.

The chain joins TRBV6-1 to TRBJ1-1, with 7 bases identical to TRBD1. CDR3 length equals 15 residues. Germline values: CDR1 MNHNS, CDR2 SASEGT. V lost 1 base to trimming and J lost 1 base; unmatched junction nucleotides: 3. The CDR3 DNA reads as TGTGCCAGCAGTGAAGGACAGGGAGAGAACACTGAAGCTTTCTTT. It translates to CASSEGQGENTEAFF.

This chain uses TRBV5-1 with TRBJ1-5, with TRBD1 matching 10 bases. V shed 4 bases, J shed 6 bases, and the junction held 7 bases outside the gene matches. Germline CDR1 SGHRS, CDR2 YFSETQ. The CDR3 length is 15 residues. CDR3 sequence: CASSMTGGWGQPQHF. Here the CDR3 DNA reads TGCGCCAGCAGCATGACAGGGGGCTGGGGTCAGCCCCAGCATTTT.